The rows below give T cell receptor beta chains drawn from one sample of a study of OX40 agonist ivuxolimab in advanced cancers. TCRdb's table, derived via immunoSEQ multiplex PCR, lists solely in-frame clones and lacks some. Here the sample spans under 85,000 clones, 85% being singletons. The source was CD4+ or CD8+ T cells sorted from blood, collected in a trial of the OX40 agonist ivuxolimab. The receptors stem from an adult with an advanced solid tumor such as melanoma, head and neck, liver or kidney cancer. Both conserved end residues are part of each CDR3. Each record gives: clone size, D gene, V gene, J gene, CDR3 protein, CDR3 DNA. D genes are given only for firm matches. The size entry is marked missing in some rows and otherwise reads once, few, many or a size class.

-	-	TRBV14	TRBJ2-2	CASSRQWGGRGTGELFF	TGTGCCAGCAGCCGACAGTGGGGAGGCAGAGGTACCGGGGAGCTGTTTTTT
once	TRBD2	TRBV4-1	TRBJ2-2	CASSRLPGLVLNTGELFF	TGCGCCAGCAGCCGCCTACCGGGACTAGTACTTAACACCGGGGAGCTGTTTTTT
once	-	TRBV7-6	TRBJ1-3	CASSLSGDRSGNTIYF	TGTGCCAGCAGCTTATCTGGGGATAGGTCTGGAAACACCATATATTTT
-	TRBD1	TRBV6-1	TRBJ1-2	CASSEKPGQGNYGYTF	TGTGCCAGCAGTGAAAAACCGGGACAGGGTAACTATGGCTACACCTTC
-	-	TRBV5-1	TRBJ2-6	CASTKPGANVLTF	TGCGCCAGCACGAAACCTGGGGCCAACGTCCTGACTTTC
-	TRBD2	TRBV7-9	TRBJ2-5	CASSLGQLAGPLEAQYF	TGTGCCAGCAGCTTAGGGCAACTAGCGGGGCCCCTGGAGGCCCAGTACTTC
few	-	TRBV4-2	TRBJ1-2	CASSQERGIGYTF	TGTGCCAGCAGCCAAGAAAGGGGGATCGGCTACACCTTC
-	-	TRBV7-9	TRBJ2-3	CASSPRPESNTDTQYF	TGTGCCAGCAGCCCTCGCCCAGAGTCTAACACAGATACGCAGTATTTT
-	-	TRBV4-3	TRBJ2-2	CASSQGSVVGELFF	TGCGCCAGCAGCCAAGGCTCGGTTGTAGGGGAGCTGTTTTTT
-	TRBD1	TRBV12-5	TRBJ1-2	CASGLGGDRGYGYTF	TGTGCTAGTGGTTTGGGAGGGGACAGGGGCTATGGCTACACCTTC
-	TRBD1	TRBV14	TRBJ1-1	CASSFYRGVNTEAFF	TGTGCCAGCAGCTTCTACAGGGGGGTGAACACTGAAGCTTTCTTT
few	-	TRBV7-9	TRBJ2-5	CASTPVGRVKETQYF	TGTGCCAGCACCCCAGTGGGCAGGGTCAAGGAGACCCAGTACTTC
-	TRBD2	TRBV30	TRBJ2-7	CAYTKGLAPYEQYF	TGTGCCTACACGAAGGGACTAGCCCCCTACGAGCAGTACTTC
-	TRBD1	TRBV11-2	TRBJ2-2	CASTHLDRATGELFF	TGTGCCAGCACCCATCTGGACAGGGCCACCGGGGAGCTGTTTTTT
-	-	TRBV25-1	TRBJ2-7	CASSDRYEQYF	TGTGCCAGCAGTGACCGTTACGAGCAGTACTTC
once	-	TRBV27	TRBJ2-7	CASSLMTRGSSSYEQYF	TGTGCCAGCAGTTTAATGACCCGGGGGTCGTCCTCCTACGAGCAGTACTTC
-	-	TRBV28	TRBJ1-4	CASSLSGVEKLFF	TGTGCCAGCAGTTTATCGGGTGTTGAAAAACTGTTTTTT
-	TRBD1	TRBV6-5	TRBJ2-7	CASSRQGSPYEQYF	TGTGCCAGCAGTAGACAGGGGTCCCCCTACGAGCAGTACTTC
once	-	TRBV9	TRBJ2-4	CASSVGEIAKNIQYF	TGTGCCAGCAGCGTAGGGGAGATAGCCAAAAACATTCAGTACTTC
-	TRBD1	TRBV2	TRBJ1-5	CASNPGQGTNQPQHF	TGTGCCAGCAACCCCGGACAGGGGACCAATCAGCCCCAGCATTTT
once	TRBD2	TRBV19	TRBJ2-3	CASSLYRLAGSSTDTQYF	TGTGCCAGTAGTCTCTATCGACTAGCGGGCAGCAGCACAGATACGCAGTATTTT
-	-	TRBV7-9	TRBJ2-5	CASSLGTIETQYF	TGTGCCAGCAGCTTAGGAACAATAGAGACCCAGTACTTC
once	TRBD2	TRBV6-4	TRBJ2-3	CASSGLAGGTDTQYF	TGTGCCAGCAGTGGACTAGCGGGGGGCACAGATACGCAGTATTTT
-	-	TRBV7-9	TRBJ1-2	CASSLDADSRGYTF	TGTGCCAGCAGCTTAGATGCGGATTCGCGCGGCTACACCTTC
-	TRBD1	TRBV28	TRBJ1-2	CASSLVGQGNGYTF	TGTGCCAGCAGTCTCGTAGGACAGGGGAATGGCTACACCTTC
few	-	TRBV27	TRBJ1-1	CASQPGNRMNTEAFF	TGTGCCAGCCAGCCAGGTAATCGGATGAACACTGAAGCTTTCTTT
-	TRBD1	TRBV9	TRBJ2-7	CASSAGTGYGEQYF	TGTGCCAGCAGCGCCGGGACAGGGTATGGTGAGCAGTACTTC
few	-	TRBV9	TRBJ2-1	CASSGIINEQFF	TGTGCCAGCAGCGGGATCATCAATGAGCAGTTCTTC
-	-	TRBV6-5	TRBJ1-2	CASRPRSAYGYTF	TGTGCCAGCCGCCCTCGCAGCGCCTATGGCTACACCTTC
-	-	TRBV11-3	TRBJ1-1	CASSLEGWEGTEAFF	TGTGCCAGCAGCTTAGAAGGCTGGGAAGGCACTGAAGCTTTCTTT
-	TRBD1	TRBV19	TRBJ1-5	CASFLTGGDLSNQPQHF	TGTGCCAGTTTTCTGACAGGGGGGGATTTGAGCAATCAGCCCCAGCATTTT
-	TRBD1	TRBV5-4	TRBJ2-6	CASSSGQGRAGANVLTF	TGTGCCAGCAGCTCGGGACAGGGGAGGGCTGGGGCCAACGTCCTGACTTTC
-	-	TRBV7-2	TRBJ2-5	CASSLRQVQETQYF	TGTGCCAGCAGCTTAAGACAGGTCCAAGAGACCCAGTACTTC
-	TRBD2	TRBV6-6	TRBJ2-7	CASSYSGTRPEQYF	TGTGCCAGCAGTTACTCCGGGACTAGACCCGAGCAGTACTTC
-	-	TRBV7-7	TRBJ2-5	CASSPSPAQLDQYF	TGTGCTAGCAGCCCCTCACCGGCTCAGTTAGACCAGTACTTC
-	-	TRBV15	TRBJ1-4	CATSRDRQTATNEKLFF	TGTGCCACCAGCAGAGATCGGCAGACCGCAACTAATGAAAAACTGTTTTTT
-	-	TRBV4-1	TRBJ2-1	CASSYPGPGEQFF	TGCGCCAGCAGCTACCCCGGCCCCGGGGAGCAGTTCTTC
-	TRBD2	TRBV7-2	TRBJ2-3	CASSLVGGVTADTQYF	TGTGCCAGCAGCTTAGTTGGGGGGGTGACAGCAGATACGCAGTATTTT
-	-	TRBV9	TRBJ2-7	CASSPGGGGSIQQYF	TGTGCCAGCAGCCCCGGCGGAGGGGGCTCAATACAGCAGTACTTC
-	-	TRBV11-3	TRBJ2-6	CASSLVWRDGGANVLTF	TGTGCCAGCAGCTTAGTTTGGAGGGACGGTGGGGCCAACGTCCTGACTTTC
-	TRBD2	TRBV2	TRBJ2-1	CASSRGTRTDEQFF	TGTGCCAGCAGTAGGGGGACTAGAACGGATGAGCAGTTCTTC
-	-	TRBV2	TRBJ1-1	CASKTVKGLGHTEAFF	TGTGCCAGCAAGACAGTTAAAGGCCTGGGTCACACTGAAGCTTTCTTT
-	TRBD1	TRBV11-2	TRBJ1-1	CASSLEGQVRAFF	TGTGCCAGCAGCTTAGAGGGACAGGTTCGCGCTTTCTTT
-	-	TRBV5-6	TRBJ2-5	CASSLVVGQTQYF	TGTGCCAGCAGCTTGGTTGTGGGGCAGACCCAGTACTTC
-	-	TRBV7-3	TRBJ2-2	CASSQGLAAGELFF	TGTGCCAGCAGCCAGGGACTCGCCGCCGGGGAGCTGTTTTTT
-	-	TRBV11-3	TRBJ2-6	CASSPGGSGANVLTF	TGTGCCAGCAGCCCAGGCGGCTCTGGGGCCAACGTCCTGACTTTC
-	TRBD1	TRBV5-1	TRBJ2-2	CASTHPDRATGELFF	TGCGCCAGCACCCACCCTGACAGGGCCACCGGGGAGCTGTTTTTT
-	-	TRBV19	TRBJ1-5	CASSNGGDTAVQPQHF	TGTGCCAGTAGTAACGGGGGGGATACGGCGGTCCAGCCCCAGCATTTT
-	TRBD2	TRBV11-3	TRBJ2-7	CASSLDSRAAGARSSYEQYF	TGTGCCAGCAGCTTAGATTCGAGGGCAGCGGGGGCGCGAAGCTCCTACGAGCAGTACTTC
-	-	TRBV4-3	TRBJ1-1	CASSQAPAGGTEAFF	TGCGCCAGCAGCCAAGCGCCGGCGGGAGGCACTGAAGCTTTCTTT
-	-	TRBV5-1	TRBJ1-1	CASSFQLGAENTEAFF	TGCGCCAGCAGCTTCCAGCTTGGGGCAGAGAACACTGAAGCTTTCTTT